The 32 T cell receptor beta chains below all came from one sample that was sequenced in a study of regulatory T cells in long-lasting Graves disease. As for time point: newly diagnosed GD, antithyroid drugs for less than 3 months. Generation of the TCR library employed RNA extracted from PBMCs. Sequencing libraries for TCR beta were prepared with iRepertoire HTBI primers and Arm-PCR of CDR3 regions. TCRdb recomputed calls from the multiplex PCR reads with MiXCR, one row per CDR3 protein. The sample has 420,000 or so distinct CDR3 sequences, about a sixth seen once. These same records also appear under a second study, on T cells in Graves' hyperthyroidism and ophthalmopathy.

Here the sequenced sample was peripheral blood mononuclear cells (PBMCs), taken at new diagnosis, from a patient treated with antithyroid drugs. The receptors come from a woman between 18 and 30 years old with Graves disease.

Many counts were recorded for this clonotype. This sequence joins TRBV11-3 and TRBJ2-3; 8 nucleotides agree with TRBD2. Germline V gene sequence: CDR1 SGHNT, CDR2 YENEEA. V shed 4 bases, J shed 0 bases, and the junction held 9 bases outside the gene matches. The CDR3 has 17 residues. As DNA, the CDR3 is TGTGCCAGCAGCTACCGGAGTAGCGGGACCAGCACAGATACGCAGTATTTT. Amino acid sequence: CASSYRSSGTSTDTQYF.

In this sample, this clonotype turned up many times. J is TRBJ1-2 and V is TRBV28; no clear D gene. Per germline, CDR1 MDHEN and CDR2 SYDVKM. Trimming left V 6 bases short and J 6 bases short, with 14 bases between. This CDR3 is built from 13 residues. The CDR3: CASRLTRSDGYTF. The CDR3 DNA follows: TGTGCCAGCAGATTAACAAGGAGTGATGGCTACACCTTC.

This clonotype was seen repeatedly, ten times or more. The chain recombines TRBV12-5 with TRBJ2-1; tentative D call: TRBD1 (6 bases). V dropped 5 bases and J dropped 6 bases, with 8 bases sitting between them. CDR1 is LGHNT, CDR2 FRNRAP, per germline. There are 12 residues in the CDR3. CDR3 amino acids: CASGPGVNEQFF. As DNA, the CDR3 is TGTGCTAGTGGTCCAGGGGTCAATGAGCAGTTCTTC.

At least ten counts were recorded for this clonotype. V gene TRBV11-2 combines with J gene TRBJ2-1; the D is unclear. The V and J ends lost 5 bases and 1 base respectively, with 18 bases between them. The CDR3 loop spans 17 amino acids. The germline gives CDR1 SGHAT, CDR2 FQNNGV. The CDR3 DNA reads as TGTGCCAGCAGCCAACGGCGAGCGACCGTTTCCTACAATGAGCAGTTCTTC. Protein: CASSQRRATVSYNEQFF.

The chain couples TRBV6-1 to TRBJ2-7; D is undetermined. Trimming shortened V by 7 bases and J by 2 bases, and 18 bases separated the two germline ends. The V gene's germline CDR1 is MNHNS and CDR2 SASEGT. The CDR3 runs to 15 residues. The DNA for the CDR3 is TGTGCCAGCACCTTAACGCGGCAGGCTCCCTACGAGCAGTACTTC. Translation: CASTLTRQAPYEQYF.

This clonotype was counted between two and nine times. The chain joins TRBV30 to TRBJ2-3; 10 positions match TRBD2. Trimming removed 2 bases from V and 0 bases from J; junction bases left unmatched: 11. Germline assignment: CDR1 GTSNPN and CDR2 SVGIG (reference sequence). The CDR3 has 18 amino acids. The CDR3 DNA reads TGTGCCTGGAGTCCCCTAGCGGGGGCGGGTGCGAGCACAGATACGCAGTATTTT. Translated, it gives CAWSPLAGAGASTDTQYF.

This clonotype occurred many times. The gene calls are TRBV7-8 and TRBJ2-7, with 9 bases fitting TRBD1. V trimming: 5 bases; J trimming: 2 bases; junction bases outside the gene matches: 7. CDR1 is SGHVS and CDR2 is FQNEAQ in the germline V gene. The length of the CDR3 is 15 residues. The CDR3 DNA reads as TGTGCCAGCAGCCCCCGGGACAGGGTAACCTACGAGCAGTACTTC. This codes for CASSPRDRVTYEQYF.

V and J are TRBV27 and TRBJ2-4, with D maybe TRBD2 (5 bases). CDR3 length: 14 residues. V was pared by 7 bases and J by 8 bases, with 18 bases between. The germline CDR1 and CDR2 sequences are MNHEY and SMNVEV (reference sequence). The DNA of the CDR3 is TGTGCCAGCACCCCGGGGTGGCCGCTTGACATTCAGTACTTC. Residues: CASTPGWPLDIQYF.

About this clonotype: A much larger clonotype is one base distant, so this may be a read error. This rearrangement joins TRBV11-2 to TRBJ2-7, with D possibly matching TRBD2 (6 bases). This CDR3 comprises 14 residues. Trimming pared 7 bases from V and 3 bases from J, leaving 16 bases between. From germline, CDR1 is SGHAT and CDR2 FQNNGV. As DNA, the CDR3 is TGTGCCAGCACCGGTTTCGGGAGTCGCTACGAGCAGTACTTC. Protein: CASTGFGSRYEQYF.

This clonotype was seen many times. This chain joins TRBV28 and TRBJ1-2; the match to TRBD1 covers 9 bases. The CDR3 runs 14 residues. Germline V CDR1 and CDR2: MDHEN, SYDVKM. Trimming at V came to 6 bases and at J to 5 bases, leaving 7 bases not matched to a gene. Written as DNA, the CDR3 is TGTGCCAGCAGACCTCCGGGACAGGGATATGGCTACACCTTC. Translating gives CASRPPGQGYGYTF.

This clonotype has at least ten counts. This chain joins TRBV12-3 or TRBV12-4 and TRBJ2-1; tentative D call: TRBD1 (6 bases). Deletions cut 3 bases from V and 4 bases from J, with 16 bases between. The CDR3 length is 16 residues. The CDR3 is CASSLSTGTRYNEQFF. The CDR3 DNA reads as TGTGCCAGCAGTTTGTCGACTGGGACAAGGTACAATGAGCAGTTCTTC.

CDR3 DNA: TGTGCCAGCGATCCAGGGGGCCGAGCTTTCTTT. This codes for CASDPGGRAFF. V is TRBV19 and J is TRBJ1-1, with 8 positions matching TRBD1. The germline V gene has CDR1 LNHDA and CDR2 SQIVND (reference sequence). The CDR3 has 11 amino acids. The V and J ends lost 9 bases and 10 bases, in that order; junction bases with no gene match: 7.

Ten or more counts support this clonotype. CDR3 sequence reads: CASSSARAGIDTQYF. The CDR3, as DNA: TGTGCCAGCAGCTCAGCACGTGCAGGGATAGATACGCAGTATTTT. The gene calls are TRBV7-9 and TRBJ2-3; D might be TRBD1 (5 bases). Germline assignment: CDR1 SEHNR and CDR2 FQNEAQ (reference sequence). The V end was cut by 4 bases, the J end by 5 bases, with 16 bases between. The CDR3 is made up of 15 amino acids. Complete variable domain (other parts from reference TRBV7-9 and TRBJ2-3): DTGVSQNPRHKITKRGQNVTFRCDPISEHNRLYWYRQTLGQGPEFLTYFQNEAQLEKSRLLSDRFSAERPKGSFSTLEIQRTEQGDSAMYLCASSSARAGIDTQYFGPGTRLTVL.

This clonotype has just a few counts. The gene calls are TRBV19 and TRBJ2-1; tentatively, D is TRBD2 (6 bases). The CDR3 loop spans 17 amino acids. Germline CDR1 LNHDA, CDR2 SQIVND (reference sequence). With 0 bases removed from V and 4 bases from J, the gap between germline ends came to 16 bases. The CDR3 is CASSIDRGLAYYNEQFF. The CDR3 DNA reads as TGTGCCAGTAGTATAGATCGAGGTCTAGCGTATTACAATGAGCAGTTCTTC.

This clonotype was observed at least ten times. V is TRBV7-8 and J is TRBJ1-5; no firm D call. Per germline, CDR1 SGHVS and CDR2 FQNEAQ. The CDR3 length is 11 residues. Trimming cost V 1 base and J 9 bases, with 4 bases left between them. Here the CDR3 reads CASSLDGPQHF. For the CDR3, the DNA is TGTGCCAGCAGCTTAGACGGGCCCCAGCATTTT.

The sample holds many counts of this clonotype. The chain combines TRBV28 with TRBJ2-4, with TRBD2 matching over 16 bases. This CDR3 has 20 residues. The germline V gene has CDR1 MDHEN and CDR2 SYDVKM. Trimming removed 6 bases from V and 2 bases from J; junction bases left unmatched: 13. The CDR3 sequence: CASSRASGLAGGLPKNIQYF. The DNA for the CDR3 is TGTGCCAGCAGCCGGGCCTCGGGACTAGCGGGAGGGCTGCCCAAAAACATTCAGTACTTC.

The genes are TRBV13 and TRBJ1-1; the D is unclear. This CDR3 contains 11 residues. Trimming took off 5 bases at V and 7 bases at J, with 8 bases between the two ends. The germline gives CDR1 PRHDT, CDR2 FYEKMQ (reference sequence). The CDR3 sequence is CASSQMSEAFF. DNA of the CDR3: TGTGCCAGCAGCCAAATGAGTGAAGCTTTCTTT.

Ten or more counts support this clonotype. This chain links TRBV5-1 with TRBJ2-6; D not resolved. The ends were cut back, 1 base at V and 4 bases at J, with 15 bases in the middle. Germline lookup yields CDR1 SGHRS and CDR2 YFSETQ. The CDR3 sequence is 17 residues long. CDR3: CASSLSPSDWGANVLTF. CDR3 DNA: TGCGCCAGCAGCTTGTCCCCCAGTGACTGGGGGGCCAACGTCCTGACTTTC.

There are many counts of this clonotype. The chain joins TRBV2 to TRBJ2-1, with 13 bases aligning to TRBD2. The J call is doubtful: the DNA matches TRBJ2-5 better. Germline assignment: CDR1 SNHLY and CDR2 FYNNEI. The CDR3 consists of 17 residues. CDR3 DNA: TGTGCCAGCGTCAGAGGACTAGCGGGAGTGAGGACAGAGACCCAGTACTTC. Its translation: CASVRGLAGVRTETQYF.

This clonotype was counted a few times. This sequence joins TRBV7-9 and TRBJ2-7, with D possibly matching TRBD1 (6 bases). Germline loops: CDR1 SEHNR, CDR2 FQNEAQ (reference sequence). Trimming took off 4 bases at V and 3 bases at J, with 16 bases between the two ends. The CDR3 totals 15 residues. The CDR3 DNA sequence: TGTGCCAGCAGCTCCCCGGTCGGACAGAACTACGAGCAGTACTTC. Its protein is CASSSPVGQNYEQYF.

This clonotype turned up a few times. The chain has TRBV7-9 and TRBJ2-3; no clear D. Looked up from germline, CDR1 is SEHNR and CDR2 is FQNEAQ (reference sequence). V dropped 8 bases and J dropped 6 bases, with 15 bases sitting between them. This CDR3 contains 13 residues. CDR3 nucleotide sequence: TGTGCCAGCGGGCAAAGCTCCCCGGATACGCAGTATTTT. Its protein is CASGQSSPDTQYF.

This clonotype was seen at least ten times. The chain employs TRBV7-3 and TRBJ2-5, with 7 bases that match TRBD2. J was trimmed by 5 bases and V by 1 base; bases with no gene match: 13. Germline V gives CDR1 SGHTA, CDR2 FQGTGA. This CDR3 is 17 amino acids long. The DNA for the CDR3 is TGTGCCAGCAGCTTAAATGGGTTATCGGCGGGAGAGGAGACCCAGTACTTC. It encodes CASSLNGLSAGEETQYF.

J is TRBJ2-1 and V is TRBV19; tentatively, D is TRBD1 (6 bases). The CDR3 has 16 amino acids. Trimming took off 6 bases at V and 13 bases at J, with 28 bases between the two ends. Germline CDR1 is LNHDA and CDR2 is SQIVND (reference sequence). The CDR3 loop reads CASSTRDTIRRVEQFF. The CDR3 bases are TGTGCCAGTAGCACCCGGGACACGATAAGAAGGGTAGAACAGTTCTTC.

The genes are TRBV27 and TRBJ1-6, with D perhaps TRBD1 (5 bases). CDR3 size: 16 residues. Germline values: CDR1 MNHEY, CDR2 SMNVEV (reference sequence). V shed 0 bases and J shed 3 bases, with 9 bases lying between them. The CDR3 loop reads CASSLSFTGYNSPLHF. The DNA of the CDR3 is TGTGCCAGCAGTTTATCGTTTACAGGCTATAATTCACCCCTCCACTTT.

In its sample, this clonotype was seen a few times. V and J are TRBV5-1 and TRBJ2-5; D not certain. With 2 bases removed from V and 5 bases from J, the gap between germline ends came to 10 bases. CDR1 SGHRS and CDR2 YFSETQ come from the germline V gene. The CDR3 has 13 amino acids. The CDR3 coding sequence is TGCGCCAGCAGCTTTGTGTTGAGGGAGACCCAGTACTTC. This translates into CASSFVLRETQYF.

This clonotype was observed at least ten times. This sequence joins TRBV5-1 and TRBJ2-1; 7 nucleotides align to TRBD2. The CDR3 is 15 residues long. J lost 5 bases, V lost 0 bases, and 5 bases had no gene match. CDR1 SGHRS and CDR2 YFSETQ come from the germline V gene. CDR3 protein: CASSLAGTTHNEQFF. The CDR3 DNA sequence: TGCGCCAGCAGCTTGGCCGGGACTACCCACAATGAGCAGTTCTTC.

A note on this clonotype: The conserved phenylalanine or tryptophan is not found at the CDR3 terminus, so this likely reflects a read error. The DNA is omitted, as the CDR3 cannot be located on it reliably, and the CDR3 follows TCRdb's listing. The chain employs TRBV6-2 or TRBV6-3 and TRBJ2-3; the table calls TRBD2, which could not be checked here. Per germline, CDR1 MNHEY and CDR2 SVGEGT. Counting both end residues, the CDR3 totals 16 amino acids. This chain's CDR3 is CASSDLAGRYEQYFGP.

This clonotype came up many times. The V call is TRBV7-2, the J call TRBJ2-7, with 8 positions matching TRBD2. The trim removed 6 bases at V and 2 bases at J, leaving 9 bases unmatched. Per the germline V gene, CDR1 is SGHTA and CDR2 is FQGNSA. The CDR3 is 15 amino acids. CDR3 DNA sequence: TGTGCCAGCAGGCAAGCCCCGACTAGCGCCTACGAGCAGTACTTC. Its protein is CASRQAPTSAYEQYF.

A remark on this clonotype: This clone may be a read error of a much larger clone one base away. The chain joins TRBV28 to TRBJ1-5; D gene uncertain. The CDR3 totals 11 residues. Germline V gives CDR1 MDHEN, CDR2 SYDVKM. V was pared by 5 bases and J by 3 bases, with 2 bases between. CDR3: CASSNNQPQHF. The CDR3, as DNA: TGTGCCAGCAGTAACAATCAGCCCCAGCATTTT.

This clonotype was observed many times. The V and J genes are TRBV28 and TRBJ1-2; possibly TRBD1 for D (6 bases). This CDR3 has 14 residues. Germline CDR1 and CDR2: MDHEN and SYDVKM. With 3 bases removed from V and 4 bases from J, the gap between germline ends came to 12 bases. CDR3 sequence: CASSFKDSFYGYTF. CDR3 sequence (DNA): TGTGCCAGCAGTTTTAAGGACAGCTTCTATGGCTACACCTTC.

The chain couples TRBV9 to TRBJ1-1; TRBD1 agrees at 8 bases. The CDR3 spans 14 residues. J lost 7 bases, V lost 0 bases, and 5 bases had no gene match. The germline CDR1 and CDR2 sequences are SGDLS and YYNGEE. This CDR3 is CASSVGDDRGEAFF. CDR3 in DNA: TGTGCCAGCAGCGTAGGGGATGACAGGGGTGAAGCTTTCTTT.

Written as DNA, the CDR3 is TGCGCCAGCAGCTCCGGGACAGAGAATCAGCCCCAGCATTTT. Encoded protein: CASSSGTENQPQHF. This chain connects TRBV5-1 to TRBJ1-5, with TRBD1 matching 7 bases. V dropped 3 bases and J dropped 4; count of bases not matched to a gene: 4. Per the germline V gene, CDR1 is SGHRS and CDR2 is YFSETQ. This CDR3 has 14 residues.